This T cell receptor beta chain was found in a study of T-cell reconstitution after alpha-beta-depleted transplantation in children. Regarding the study as a whole: Counts and diversity of T cells one year after transplant came mostly from newly produced T cells.

Germline V lookup: CDR1 LGHNA, CDR2 YSLEER. Trimming took 4 bases from V and 4 from J, leaving 11 bases between them. The CDR3 runs 13 residues. The library targeted TCRbeta and was prepared with unique molecular identifiers. From the PCR reads, TCRdb called clonotypes with MiXCR, one entry per CDR3 protein. The profile shows fewer than 550,000 distinct CDR3 sequences, about an eighth of them singletons. This clonotype has more than one count but fewer than ten. Its specificity is not known. This material consisted of PBMCs, mostly from graft donor cells, taken 180 days after TCRalphabeta/CD19-depleted stem cell transplant. The J gene is TRBJ2-7, the V gene TRBV4-3; D unresolved. This TCR was sampled from a female patient aged 2-10 years who had a stem cell transplant for aplastic anemia, so the T cells may come from the graft donor. CDR3 region: CASSPGAQYEQYF. The DNA for the CDR3 is TGCGCCAGCAGCCCAGGCGCACAATACGAGCAGTACTTC.